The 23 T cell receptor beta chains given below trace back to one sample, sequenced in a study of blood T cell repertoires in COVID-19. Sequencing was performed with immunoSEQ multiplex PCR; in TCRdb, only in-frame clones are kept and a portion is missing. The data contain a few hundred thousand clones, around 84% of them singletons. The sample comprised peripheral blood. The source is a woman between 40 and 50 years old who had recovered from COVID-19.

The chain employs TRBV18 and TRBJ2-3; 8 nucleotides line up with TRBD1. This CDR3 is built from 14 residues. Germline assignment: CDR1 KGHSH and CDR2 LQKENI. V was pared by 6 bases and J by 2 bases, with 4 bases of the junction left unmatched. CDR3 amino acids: CASSGQDPTDTQYF. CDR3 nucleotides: TGTGCCAGCTCGGGACAGGACCCCACAGATACGCAGTATTTT. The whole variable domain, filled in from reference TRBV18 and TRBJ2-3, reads NAGVMQNPRHLVRRRGQEARLRCSPMKGHSHVYWYRQLPEEGLKFMVYLQKENIIDESGMPKERFSAEFPKEGPSILRIQQVVRGDSAAYFCASSGQDPTDTQYFGPGTRLTVL.

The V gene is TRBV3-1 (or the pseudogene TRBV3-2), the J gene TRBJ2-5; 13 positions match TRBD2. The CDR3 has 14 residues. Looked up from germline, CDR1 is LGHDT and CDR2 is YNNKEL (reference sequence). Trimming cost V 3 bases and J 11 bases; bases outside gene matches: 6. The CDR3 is CASSHETSGGTQYF. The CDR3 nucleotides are TGTGCCAGCAGCCATGAGACTAGCGGGGGGACTCAGTACTTC.

The CDR3 sequence is CASSNLDRVTDTQYF. The CDR3 DNA reads TGTGCCAGCAGTAACCTAGACAGGGTCACAGATACGCAGTATTTT. The chain couples TRBV6-5 to TRBJ2-3, with TRBD1 matching over 7 bases. The CDR3 consists of 15 residues. Per the germline V gene, CDR1 is MNHEY and CDR2 is SVGAGI. V was pared by 5 bases and J by 2 bases, with 7 bases of the junction left unmatched.

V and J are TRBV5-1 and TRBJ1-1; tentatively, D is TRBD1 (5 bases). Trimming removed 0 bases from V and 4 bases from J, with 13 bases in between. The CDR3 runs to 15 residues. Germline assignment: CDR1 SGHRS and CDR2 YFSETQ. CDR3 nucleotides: TGCGCCAGCAGCTTGGTGGGGGGGATCGGCACTGAAGCTTTCTTT. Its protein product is CASSLVGGIGTEAFF.

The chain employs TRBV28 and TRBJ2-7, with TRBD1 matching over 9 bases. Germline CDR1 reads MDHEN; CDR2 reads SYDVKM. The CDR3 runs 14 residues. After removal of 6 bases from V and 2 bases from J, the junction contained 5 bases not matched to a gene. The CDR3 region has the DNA TGTGCCAGCAGCTGGACAGGGGAGACCTACGAGCAGTACTTC. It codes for CASSWTGETYEQYF. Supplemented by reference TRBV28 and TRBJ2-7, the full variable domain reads DVKVTQSSRYLVKRTGEKVFLECVQDMDHENMFWYRQDPGLGLRLIYFSYDVKMKEKGDIPEGYSVSREKKERFSLILESASTNQTSMYLCASSWTGETYEQYFGPGTRLTVT.

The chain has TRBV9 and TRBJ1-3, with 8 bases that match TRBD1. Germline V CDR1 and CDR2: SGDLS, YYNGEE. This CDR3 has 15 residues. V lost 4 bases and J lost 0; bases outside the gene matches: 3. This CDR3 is CASSRTGHSGNTIYF. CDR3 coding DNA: TGTGCCAGCAGCCGGACAGGGCACTCTGGAAACACCATATATTTT.

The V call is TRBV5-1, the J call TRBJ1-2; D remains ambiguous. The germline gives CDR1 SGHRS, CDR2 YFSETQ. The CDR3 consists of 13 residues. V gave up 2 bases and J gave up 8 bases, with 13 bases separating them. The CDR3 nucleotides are TGCGCCAGCAGCTTTGGTGGAGAAGGAGGCTACACCTTC. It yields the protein CASSFGGEGGYTF.

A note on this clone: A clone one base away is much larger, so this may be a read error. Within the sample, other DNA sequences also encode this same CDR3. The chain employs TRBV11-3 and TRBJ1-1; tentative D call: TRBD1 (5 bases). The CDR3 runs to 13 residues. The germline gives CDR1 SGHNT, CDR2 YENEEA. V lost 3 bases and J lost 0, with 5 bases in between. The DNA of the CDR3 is TGTGCCAGCAGCTTGACAGTGAACACTGAAGCTTTCTTT. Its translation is CASSLTVNTEAFF.

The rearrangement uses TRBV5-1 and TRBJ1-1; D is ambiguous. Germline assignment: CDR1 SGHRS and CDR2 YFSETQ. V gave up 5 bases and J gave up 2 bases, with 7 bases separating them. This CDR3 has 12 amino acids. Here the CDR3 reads CASRLSNTEAFF. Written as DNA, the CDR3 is TGCGCCAGCAGACTCTCCAACACTGAAGCTTTCTTT.

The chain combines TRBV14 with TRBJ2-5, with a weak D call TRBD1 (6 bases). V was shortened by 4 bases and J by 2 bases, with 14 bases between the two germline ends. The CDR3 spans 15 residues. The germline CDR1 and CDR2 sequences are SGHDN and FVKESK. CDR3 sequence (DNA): TGTGCCAGCAGCCCTCGACAGACAGGTCAAGAGACCCAGTACTTC. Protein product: CASSPRQTGQETQYF.

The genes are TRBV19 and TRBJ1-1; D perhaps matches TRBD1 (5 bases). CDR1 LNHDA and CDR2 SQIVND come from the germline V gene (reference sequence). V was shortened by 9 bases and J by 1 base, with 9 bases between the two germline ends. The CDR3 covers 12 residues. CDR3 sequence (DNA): TGTGCCAGCCTGGGGGGGAACACTGAAGCTTTCTTT. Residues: CASLGGNTEAFF.

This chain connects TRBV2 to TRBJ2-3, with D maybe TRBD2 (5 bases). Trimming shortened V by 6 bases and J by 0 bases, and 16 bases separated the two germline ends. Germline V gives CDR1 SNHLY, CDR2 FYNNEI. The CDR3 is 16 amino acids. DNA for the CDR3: TGTGCCAGCAGCGACCTCTCAGCGGCTAGCACAGATACGCAGTATTTT. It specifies CASSDLSAASTDTQYF.

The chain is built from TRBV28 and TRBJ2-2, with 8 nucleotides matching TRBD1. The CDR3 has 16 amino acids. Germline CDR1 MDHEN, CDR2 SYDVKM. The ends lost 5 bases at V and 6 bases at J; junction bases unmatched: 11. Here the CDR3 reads CASSKITGGRAGELFF. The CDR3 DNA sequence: TGTGCCAGCAGTAAAATAACAGGGGGACGAGCCGGGGAGCTGTTTTTT.

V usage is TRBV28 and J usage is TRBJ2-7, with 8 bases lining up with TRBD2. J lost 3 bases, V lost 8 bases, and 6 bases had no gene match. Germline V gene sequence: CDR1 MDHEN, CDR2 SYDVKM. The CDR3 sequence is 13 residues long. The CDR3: CASLAGDVYEQYF. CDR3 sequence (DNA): TGTGCCAGCCTAGCGGGTGATGTCTACGAGCAGTACTTC.

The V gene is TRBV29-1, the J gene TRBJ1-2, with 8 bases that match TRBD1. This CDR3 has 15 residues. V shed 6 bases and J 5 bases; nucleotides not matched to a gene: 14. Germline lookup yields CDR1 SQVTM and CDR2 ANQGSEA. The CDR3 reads CSVPGTGDRIYGYTF. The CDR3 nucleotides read TGCAGCGTCCCCGGGACAGGTGACCGAATATATGGCTACACCTTC.

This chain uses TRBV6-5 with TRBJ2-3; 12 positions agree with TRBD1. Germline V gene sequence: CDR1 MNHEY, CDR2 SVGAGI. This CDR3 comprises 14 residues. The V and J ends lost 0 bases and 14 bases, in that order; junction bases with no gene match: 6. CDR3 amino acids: CASSYSWDRGLLYF. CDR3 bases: TGTGCCAGCAGTTACTCGTGGGACAGGGGGCTGCTGTATTTT.

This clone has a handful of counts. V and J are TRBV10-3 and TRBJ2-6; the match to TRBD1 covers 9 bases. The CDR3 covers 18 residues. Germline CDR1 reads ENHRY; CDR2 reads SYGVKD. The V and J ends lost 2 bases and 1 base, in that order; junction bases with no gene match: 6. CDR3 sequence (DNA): TGTGCCATCAGTGAGCCCGGGACAGGGATATCTGGGGCCAACGTCCTGACTTTC. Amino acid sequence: CAISEPGTGISGANVLTF.

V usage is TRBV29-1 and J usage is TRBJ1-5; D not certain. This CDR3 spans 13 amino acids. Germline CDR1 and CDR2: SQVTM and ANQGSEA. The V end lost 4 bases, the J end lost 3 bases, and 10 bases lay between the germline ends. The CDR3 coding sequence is TGCAGCGTTGCCCCGGACTACAATCAGCCCCAGCATTTT. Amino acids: CSVAPDYNQPQHF.

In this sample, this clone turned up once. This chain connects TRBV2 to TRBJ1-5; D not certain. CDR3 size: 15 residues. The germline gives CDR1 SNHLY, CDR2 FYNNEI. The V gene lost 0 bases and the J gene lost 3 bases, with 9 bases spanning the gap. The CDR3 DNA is TGTGCCAGCAGTGAAGCGCGGCAGTCCAATCAGCCCCAGCATTTT. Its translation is CASSEARQSNQPQHF.

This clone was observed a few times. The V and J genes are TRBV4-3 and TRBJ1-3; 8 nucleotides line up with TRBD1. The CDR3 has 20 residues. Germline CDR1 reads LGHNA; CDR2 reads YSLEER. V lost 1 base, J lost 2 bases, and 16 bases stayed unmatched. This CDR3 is CASSQGGVGQGFFPGNTIYF. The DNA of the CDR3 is TGCGCCAGCAGCCAAGGGGGTGTCGGACAGGGCTTTTTTCCTGGAAACACCATATATTTT.

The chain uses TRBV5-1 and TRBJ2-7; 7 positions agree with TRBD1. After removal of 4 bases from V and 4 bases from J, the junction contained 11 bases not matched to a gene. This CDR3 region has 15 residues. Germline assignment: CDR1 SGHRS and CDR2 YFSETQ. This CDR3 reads CASSRGREGVYEQYF. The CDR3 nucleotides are TGCGCCAGCAGCAGGGGGCGTGAGGGAGTTTACGAGCAGTACTTC.

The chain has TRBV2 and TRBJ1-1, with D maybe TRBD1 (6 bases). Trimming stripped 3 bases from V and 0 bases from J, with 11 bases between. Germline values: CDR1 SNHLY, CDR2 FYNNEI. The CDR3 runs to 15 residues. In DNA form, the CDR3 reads TGTGCCAGCAGTGACAGGGGCGTTCTGAACACTGAAGCTTTCTTT. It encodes CASSDRGVLNTEAFF.

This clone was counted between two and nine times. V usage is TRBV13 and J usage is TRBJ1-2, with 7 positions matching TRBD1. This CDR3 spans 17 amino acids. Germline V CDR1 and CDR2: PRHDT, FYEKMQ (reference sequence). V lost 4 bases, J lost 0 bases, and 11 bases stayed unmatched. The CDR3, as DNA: TGTGCCAGCAGCTCATCGGGACAGTTAAAAGCTAACTATGGCTACACCTTC. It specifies CASSSSGQLKANYGYTF.